Listed here are 11 T cell receptor beta chains from one sample, sequenced in a study of multiple sclerosis patients with progressive multifocal leukoencephalopathy. Time point of the sample: about a year of natalizumab therapy. TCRdb's copy holds only in-frame clones and misses some; the assay was immunoSEQ multiplex PCR. The sample consists of some 27,000 clones, nearly 90% of them appearing once. The sample consisted of PBMCs, taken from a patient treated with natalizumab. Every receptor here comes from a human donor with multiple sclerosis.

The J gene is TRBJ1-1, the V gene TRBV5-1, with D hard to call. V dropped 4 bases and J dropped 3 bases, with 13 bases sitting between them. CDR3 length equals 14 residues. The V gene's germline CDR1 is SGHRS and CDR2 YFSETQ. CDR3 DNA sequence: TGCGCCAGCAGCCCCCCCCGGGGAGACACTGAAGCTTTCTTT. It yields the protein CASSPPRGDTEAFF.

CDR3 sequence (DNA): TGTGCCAGCACTCGTGGGACGCCGAGCAATCAGCCCCAGCATTTT. Amino acids: CASTRGTPSNQPQHF. The chain employs TRBV6-1 and TRBJ1-5, with a weak D call TRBD1 (5 bases). Germline V gene sequence: CDR1 MNHNS, CDR2 SASEGT. V lost 7 bases and J 1 base, leaving 14 bases between the germline ends. The CDR3 has 15 residues.

The V gene is TRBV4-2, the J gene TRBJ2-3; D is ambiguous. The CDR3 runs to 13 residues. The germline CDR1 and CDR2 sequences are LGHNA and YNFKEQ. V shed 4 bases and J shed 0 bases, with 5 bases lying between them. CDR3 bases: TGTGCCAGCAGCCCAGCCAGCACAGATACGCAGTATTTT. Protein sequence: CASSPASTDTQYF.

V and J are TRBV7-2 and TRBJ2-1; 10 bases are a match to TRBD2. CDR1 SGHTA and CDR2 FQGNSA come from the germline V gene. The CDR3 has 15 amino acids. V was clipped by 3 bases and J by 6 bases; unmatched bases: 5. The CDR3 nucleotides read TGTGCCAGCAGCTTGGGGACTAGCGTTCCCAATGAGCAGTTCTTC. This encodes CASSLGTSVPNEQFF.

As regards this clone: This CDR3 is also generated by other DNA sequences in the sample. The genes are TRBV10-3 and TRBJ1-5; D gene ambiguous. Germline CDR1 is ENHRY and CDR2 is SYGVKD. This CDR3 has 13 residues. The V end lost 6 bases, the J end lost 2 bases, and 8 bases lay between the germline ends. CDR3 DNA: TGTGCCATCAGGGGTGGAGGCAATCAGCCCCAGCATTTT. Encoded protein: CAIRGGGNQPQHF.

V and J are TRBV7-6 and TRBJ2-2, with D possibly matching TRBD2 (7 bases). The CDR3 has 18 amino acids. Germline V gives CDR1 SGHVS, CDR2 FNYEAQ. Trimming shortened V by 1 base and J by 4 bases, and 19 bases separated the two germline ends. CDR3 protein: CASSLVVGGRRGTGELFF. The CDR3 DNA follows: TGTGCCAGCAGCTTAGTCGTCGGGGGGCGGAGGGGCACCGGGGAGCTGTTTTTT.

The gene calls are TRBV2 and TRBJ1-1; D is possibly TRBD1 (5 bases). Trimming took 1 base from V and 11 from J, leaving 5 bases between them. This CDR3 is 10 amino acids long. Germline-derived CDR1 and CDR2 are SNHLY and FYNNEI. The CDR3 protein is CASSEGGAFF. Written as DNA, the CDR3 is TGTGCCAGCAGTGAAGGGGGGGCTTTCTTT.

This sequence joins TRBV11-1 and TRBJ2-7; D possibly corresponds to TRBD1 (6 bases). CDR3 size: 15 residues. Germline CDR1 reads SGHAT; CDR2 reads FQDESV (reference sequence). V lost 5 bases and J 1 base, leaving 15 bases between the germline ends. The CDR3 region has the DNA TGTGCCAGCAGCCCCAGGTGGACAGCTTCCTACGAGCAGTACTTC. This sequence encodes CASSPRWTASYEQYF.

The chain links TRBV6-5 to TRBJ2-7; 9 bases agree with TRBD2. The trim removed 6 bases at V and 2 bases at J, leaving 5 bases unmatched. The CDR3 has 14 residues. Per germline, CDR1 MNHEY and CDR2 SVGAGI. CDR3: CASRSIAGAYEQYF. The CDR3 DNA follows: TGTGCCAGCAGGTCGATAGCGGGGGCCTACGAGCAGTACTTC.

The CDR3 loop reads CASSQDGVTRDTLTGELFF. CDR3 sequence (DNA): TGCGCCAGCAGCCAAGACGGTGTAACGAGGGACACCCTCACCGGGGAGCTGTTTTTT. This rearrangement joins TRBV4-1 to TRBJ2-2, with D possibly matching TRBD1 (6 bases). The CDR3 spans 19 residues. Trimming removed 0 bases from V and 4 bases from J, with 21 bases in between. The germline V gene has CDR1 MGHRA and CDR2 YSYEKL.

V gene TRBV7-6 combines with J gene TRBJ1-5; perhaps TRBD1 as D (5 bases). Looked up from germline, CDR1 is SGHVS and CDR2 is FNYEAQ. This CDR3 comprises 14 residues. Trimming pared 1 base from V and 6 bases from J, leaving 10 bases between. Here the CDR3 reads CASSLELGGQPQHF. The CDR3 region has the DNA TGTGCCAGCAGCTTAGAATTGGGGGGTCAGCCCCAGCATTTT.